Reported below is one T cell receptor beta chain. Its antigen is currently unknown. V shed 5 bases, J shed 5 bases, and the junction held 2 bases outside the gene matches. From germline, CDR1 is SEHNR and CDR2 FQNEAQ (reference sequence). This CDR3 has 14 residues. Sequencing used cDNA as its template, made by extracting RNA and reverse transcribing it. Measured with immunoSEQ multiplex PCR; TCRdb has only the in-frame clones, and not every one. The top ten clones hold around 1.8% of a sample with 250,000 to 300,000 clones, roughly 60% of them seen once. This entry is derived from a study of CD8+ T cells in alopecia areata. Study-level findings and limits: Among the 100 top clones, expanded CD8+ clones, like scalp clonality, were significantly decreased by tofacitinib.

Indicated treatment: oral pan-JAK inhibitor, 5-10 mg twice daily. The chain employs TRBV7-9 and TRBJ2-5; 13 bases are a match to TRBD2. The material sequenced was CD4+ T cells sorted from blood, taken at week 24, from a patient treated with tofacitinib. This receptor was identified in a human donor with alopecia areata. DNA for the CDR3: TGTGCCAGCAGCGAGACTAGCGGGAGGGAGACCCAGTACTTC. Amino acid sequence: CASSETSGRETQYF.